This TCR beta chain was sequenced during a study of T cells after yellow fever vaccination. Across the study: Fractions with few cells were prepared using SMART-Seq v4 Ultra Low Input. Overall study findings and caveats: Weaker, the secondary response had a peak occurring faster, on day 5 versus 15.

MiXCR, run by TCRdb on the 5' RACE reads, gives a single entry per CDR3 protein. The sample includes around 300,000 distinct CDR3 sequences, around 4.5% seen only once; the top ten take 15% to 20%. Trimming pared 7 bases from V and 7 bases from J, leaving 10 bases between. CDR1 is MDHEN, CDR2 SYDVKM, per germline. This CDR3 is built from 11 residues. There are many counts of this clonotype. Its matching antigen is unknown. The chain couples TRBV28 to TRBJ2-5, with D uncertain. This TCR was sampled from a man between 18 and 35 years old who received the YFV17D yellow fever vaccine. This specimen consisted of PBMCs, obtained 15 days after the yellow fever booster vaccination. The chain's CDR3 is CASTNYRTQYF. The CDR3 DNA is TGTGCCAGCACCAACTACAGGACCCAGTACTTC.